Here is one T cell receptor beta chain with its context. Its antigen is currently unknown. TCRdb ran MiXCR on the 5' RACE reads and lists one entry per CDR3 protein. Among about 550,000 distinct CDR3 sequences, 15% to 20% were seen once, and the ten largest hold roughly an eighth. The source of the sample is a study of T cells after yellow fever vaccination. Study outcomes and limitations: Re-detected after boosting: most primary clones, 96% of CD4 and about 85% of CD8. Abundant clonotypes from the bulk population could have been carried over as contaminants into FACS-sorted repertoires. Peaking on day 5 versus 15, the secondary response was faster but weaker.

This material consisted of PBMCs, taken 15 days after the yellow fever booster vaccination. This clonotype was sampled from a man between 25 and 39 years old who received the YFV17D yellow fever vaccine.

CDR3 protein: CASSALRGPCEQYF. The CDR3 DNA follows: TGCGCCAGCAGCGCACTAAGGGGGCCCTGCGAGCAGTACTTC. V is TRBV5-1 and J is TRBJ2-7; TRBD1 agrees at 7 bases. With V trimmed by 4 bases and J by 6 bases, 10 bases remained unmatched. Germline V gene lookup returns CDR1 SGHRS and CDR2 YFSETQ. The CDR3 contains 14 residues.